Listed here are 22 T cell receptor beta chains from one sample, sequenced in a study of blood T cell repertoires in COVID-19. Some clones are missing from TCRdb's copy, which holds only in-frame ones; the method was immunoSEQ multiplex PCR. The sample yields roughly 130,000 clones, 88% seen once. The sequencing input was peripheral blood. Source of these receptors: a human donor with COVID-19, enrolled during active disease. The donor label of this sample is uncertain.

CDR3 sequence: CASSLSSLDYEQFF. As DNA, the CDR3 is TGTGCCAGTAGTCTCTCCTCGCTGGACTATGAGCAGTTCTTC. The J gene is TRBJ2-1, the V gene TRBV19, with D perhaps TRBD2 (5 bases). CDR1 is LNHDA and CDR2 is SQIVND in the germline V gene (reference sequence). The CDR3 runs 14 residues. The germline V and J ends were trimmed by 5 bases and 8 bases, with 16 bases remaining between them. The full variable domain, rest sourced from reference TRBV19 and TRBJ2-1, is DGGITQSPKYLFRKEGQNVTLSCEQNLNHDAMYWYRQDPGQGLRLIYYSQIVNDFQKGDIAEGYSVSREKKESFPLTVTSAQKNPTAFYLCASSLSSLDYEQFFGPGTRLTVL.

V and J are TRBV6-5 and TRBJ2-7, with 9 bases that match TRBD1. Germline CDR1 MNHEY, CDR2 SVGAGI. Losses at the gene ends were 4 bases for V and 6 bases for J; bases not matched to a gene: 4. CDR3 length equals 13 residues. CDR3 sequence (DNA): TGTGCCAGCAGTTCCGGGACAGGGACCGAGCAGTACTTC. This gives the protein CASSSGTGTEQYF.

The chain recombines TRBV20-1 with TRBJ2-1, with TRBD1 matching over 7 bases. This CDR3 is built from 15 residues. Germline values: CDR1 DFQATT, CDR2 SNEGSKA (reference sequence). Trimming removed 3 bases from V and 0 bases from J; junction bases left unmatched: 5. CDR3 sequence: CSASEGQSSYNEQFF. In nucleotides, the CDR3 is TGCAGTGCTAGTGAGGGACAGAGCTCCTACAATGAGCAGTTCTTC.

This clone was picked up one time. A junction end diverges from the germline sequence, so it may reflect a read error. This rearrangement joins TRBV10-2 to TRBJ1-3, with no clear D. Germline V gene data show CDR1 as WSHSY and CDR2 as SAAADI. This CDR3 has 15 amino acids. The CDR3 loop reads CASTEEAGPGNTIYF. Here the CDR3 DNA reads TGCGCCAGCACTGAGGAAGCGGGCCCTGGAAACACCATATATTTT.

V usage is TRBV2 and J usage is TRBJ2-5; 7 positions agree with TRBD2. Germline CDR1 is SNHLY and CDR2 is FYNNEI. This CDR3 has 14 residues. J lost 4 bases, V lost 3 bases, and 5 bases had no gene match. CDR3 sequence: CASSEVGGVETQYF. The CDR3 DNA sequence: TGTGCCAGCAGTGAGGTGGGGGGGGTAGAGACCCAGTACTTC.

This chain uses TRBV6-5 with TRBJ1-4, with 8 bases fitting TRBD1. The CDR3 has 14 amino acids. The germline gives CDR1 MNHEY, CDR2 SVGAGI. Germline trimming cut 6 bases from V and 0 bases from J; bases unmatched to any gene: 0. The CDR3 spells CASRDRATNEKLFF. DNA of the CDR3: TGTGCCAGCAGGGACAGGGCAACTAATGAAAAACTGTTTTTT.

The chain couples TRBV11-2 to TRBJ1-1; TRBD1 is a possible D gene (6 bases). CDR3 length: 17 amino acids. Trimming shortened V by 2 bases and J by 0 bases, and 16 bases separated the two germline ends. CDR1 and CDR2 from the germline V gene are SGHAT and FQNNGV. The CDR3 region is CASSLNQQGLLNTEAFF. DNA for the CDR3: TGTGCCAGCAGCTTAAACCAGCAGGGGCTTTTGAACACTGAAGCTTTCTTT.

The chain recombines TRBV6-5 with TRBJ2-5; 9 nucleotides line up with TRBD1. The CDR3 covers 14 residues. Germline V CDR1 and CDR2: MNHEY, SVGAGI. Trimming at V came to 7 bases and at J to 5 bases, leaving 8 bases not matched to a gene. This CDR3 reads CASKPTGGTETQYF. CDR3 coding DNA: TGTGCCAGCAAACCGACAGGGGGGACGGAGACCCAGTACTTC.

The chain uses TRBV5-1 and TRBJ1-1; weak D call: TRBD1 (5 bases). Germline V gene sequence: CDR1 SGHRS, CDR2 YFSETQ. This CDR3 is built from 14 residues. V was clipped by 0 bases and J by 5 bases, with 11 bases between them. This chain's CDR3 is CASSLASRDTEAFF. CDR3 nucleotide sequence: TGCGCCAGCAGCTTGGCGAGCAGGGATACTGAAGCTTTCTTT.

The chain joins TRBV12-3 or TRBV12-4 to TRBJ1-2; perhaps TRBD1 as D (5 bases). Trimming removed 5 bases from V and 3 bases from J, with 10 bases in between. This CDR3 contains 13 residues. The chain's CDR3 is CASSPDSYYGYTF. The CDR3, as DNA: TGTGCCAGCAGTCCAGACAGTTACTATGGCTACACCTTC.

DNA of the CDR3: TGTGCCAGCAGTCGGGGGTTCGCGAACACCGGGGAGCTGTTTTTT. It specifies CASSRGFANTGELFF. The chain is built from TRBV6-2 or TRBV6-3 and TRBJ2-2, with a tentative D call TRBD2 (6 bases). V was shortened by 5 bases and J by 0 bases, with 10 bases between the two germline ends. The CDR3 length is 15 residues. Per germline, CDR1 MNHEY and CDR2 SVGEGT.

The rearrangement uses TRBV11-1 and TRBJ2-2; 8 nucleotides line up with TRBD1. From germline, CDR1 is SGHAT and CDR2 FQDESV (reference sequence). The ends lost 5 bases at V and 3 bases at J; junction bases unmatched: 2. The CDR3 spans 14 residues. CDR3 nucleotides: TGTGCCAGCAGCCGGGACAGGCACACCGGGGAGCTGTTTTTT. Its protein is CASSRDRHTGELFF.

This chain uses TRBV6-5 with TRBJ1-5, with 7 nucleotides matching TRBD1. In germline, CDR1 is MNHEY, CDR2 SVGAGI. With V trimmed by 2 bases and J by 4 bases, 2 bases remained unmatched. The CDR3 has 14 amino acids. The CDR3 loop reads CASSYQGENQPQHF. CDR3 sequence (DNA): TGTGCCAGCAGTTACCAGGGGGAGAATCAGCCCCAGCATTTT.

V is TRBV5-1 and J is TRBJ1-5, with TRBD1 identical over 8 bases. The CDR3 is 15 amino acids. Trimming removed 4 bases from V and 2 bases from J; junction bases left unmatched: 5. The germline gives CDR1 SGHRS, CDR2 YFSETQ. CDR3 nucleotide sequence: TGCGCCAGCAGCATGGGACAGGACGGCAATCAGCCCCAGCATTTT. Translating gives CASSMGQDGNQPQHF.

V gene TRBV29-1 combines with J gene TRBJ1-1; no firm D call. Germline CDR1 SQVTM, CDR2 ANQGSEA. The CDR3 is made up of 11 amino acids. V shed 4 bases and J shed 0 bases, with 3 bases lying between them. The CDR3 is CSVGVNTEAFF. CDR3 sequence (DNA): TGCAGCGTTGGCGTGAACACTGAAGCTTTCTTT.

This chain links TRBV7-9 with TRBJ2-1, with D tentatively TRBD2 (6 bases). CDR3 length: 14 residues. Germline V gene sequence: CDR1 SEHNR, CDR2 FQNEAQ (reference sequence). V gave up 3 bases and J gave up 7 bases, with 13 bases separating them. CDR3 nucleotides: TGTGCCAGCAGCTTGGGCGGGGCCTCGAATGAGCAGTTCTTC. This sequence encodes CASSLGGASNEQFF.

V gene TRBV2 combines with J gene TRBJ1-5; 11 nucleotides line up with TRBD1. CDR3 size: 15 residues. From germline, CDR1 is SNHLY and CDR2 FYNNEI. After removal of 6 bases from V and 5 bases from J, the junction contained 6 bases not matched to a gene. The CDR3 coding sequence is TGTGCCAGCAGCGTCGGACAGGGGGCGTATCAGCCCCAGCATTTT. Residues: CASSVGQGAYQPQHF.

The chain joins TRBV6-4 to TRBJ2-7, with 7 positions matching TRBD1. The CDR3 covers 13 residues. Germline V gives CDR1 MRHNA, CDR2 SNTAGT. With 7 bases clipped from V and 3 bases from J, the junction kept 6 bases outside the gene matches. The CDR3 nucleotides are TGTGCCAGCACGTGGGACAGCTACTACGAGCAGTACTTC. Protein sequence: CASTWDSYYEQYF.

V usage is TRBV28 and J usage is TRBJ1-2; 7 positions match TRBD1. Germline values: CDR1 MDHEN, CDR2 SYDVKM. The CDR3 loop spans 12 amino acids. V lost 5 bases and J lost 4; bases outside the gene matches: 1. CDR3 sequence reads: CASSRTGYGYTF. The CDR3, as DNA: TGTGCCAGCAGTCGGACAGGCTATGGCTACACCTTC.

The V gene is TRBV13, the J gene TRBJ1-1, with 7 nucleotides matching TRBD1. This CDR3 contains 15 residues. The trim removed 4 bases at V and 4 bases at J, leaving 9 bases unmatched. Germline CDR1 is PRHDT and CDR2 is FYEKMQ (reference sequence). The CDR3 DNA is TGTGCCAGCAGCTACCCGACAGGGCGGGTCACTGAAGCTTTCTTT. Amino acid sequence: CASSYPTGRVTEAFF.

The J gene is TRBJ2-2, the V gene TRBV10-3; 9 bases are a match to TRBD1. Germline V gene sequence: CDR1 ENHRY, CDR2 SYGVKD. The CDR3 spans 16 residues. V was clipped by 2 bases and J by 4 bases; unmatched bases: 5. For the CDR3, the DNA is TGTGCCATCAGTGAGGACCCGGGACAGGGCACCGGGGAGCTGTTTTTT. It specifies CAISEDPGQGTGELFF.

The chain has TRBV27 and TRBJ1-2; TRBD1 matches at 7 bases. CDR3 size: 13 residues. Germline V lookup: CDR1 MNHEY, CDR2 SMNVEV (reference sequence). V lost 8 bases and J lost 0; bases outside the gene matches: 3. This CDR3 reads CASRDSTNYGYTF. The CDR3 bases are TGTGCCAGCCGGGACAGTACTAACTATGGCTACACCTTC.